The 6 T cell receptor beta chains below were found in one sample sequenced in a study of T cell repertoires in cytomegalovirus infection. TCRdb re-analysed the reads in MiXCR, keeping a single row per CDR3 protein. Here the sample spans 400,000 or so distinct CDR3 sequences, roughly 30% being singletons. Sequenced material: PBMCs. Receptors originate from a human donor in good health (CMV status not recorded). Some clones in this sample may be carry-over from other donors' samples.

The chain carries TRBV9 and TRBJ1-4, with 8 bases identical to TRBD1. With 2 bases clipped from V and 7 bases from J, the junction kept 10 bases outside the gene matches. The CDR3 has 16 amino acids. Germline CDR1 is SGDLS and CDR2 is YYNGEE. Written as DNA, the CDR3 is TGTGCCAGCAGCGTGGCTGGACAGGGAGGAGGTGAAAAACTGTTTTTT. This codes for CASSVAGQGGGEKLFF.

J is TRBJ1-1 and V is TRBV20-1; D is uncertain. The CDR3 is 13 amino acids. The V end was cut by 3 bases, the J end by 0 bases, with 8 bases between. Germline CDR1 is DFQATT and CDR2 is SNEGSKA (reference sequence). CDR3 loop: CSASRRMNTEAFF. CDR3 nucleotide sequence: TGCAGTGCTAGCCGGCGGATGAACACTGAAGCTTTCTTT.

This clonotype appeared a few times. The chain carries TRBV5-1 and TRBJ2-3; tentatively, D is TRBD1 (6 bases). The germline V gene encodes CDR1 SGHRS and CDR2 YFSETQ. Trimming shortened V by 3 bases and J by 0 bases, and 17 bases separated the two germline ends. CDR3 length equals 17 residues. In DNA, the CDR3 is TGCGCCAGCAGCTCTCTAGGGGGAGCTTCTAGCACAGATACGCAGTATTTT. Protein sequence: CASSSLGGASSTDTQYF.

The chain links TRBV29-1 to TRBJ1-1; weak D call: TRBD1 (5 bases). V lost 4 bases, J lost 1 base, and 10 bases lay in between. The germline gives CDR1 SQVTM, CDR2 ANQGSEA. The CDR3 runs to 13 residues. CDR3 residues: CSVVRGGNTEAFF. The CDR3 nucleotides are TGCAGCGTTGTGAGGGGAGGGAACACTGAAGCTTTCTTT.

J is TRBJ2-6 and V is TRBV7-9, with D tentatively TRBD1 or TRBD2 (6 bases each). In germline, CDR1 is SEHNR, CDR2 FQNEAQ (reference sequence). This CDR3 region has 17 residues. Trimming stripped 8 bases from V and 0 bases from J, with 17 bases between. CDR3 coding DNA: TGTGCCAGCCAAATCGGGGGCCCACTCTCTGGGGCCAACGTCCTGACTTTC. Protein product: CASQIGGPLSGANVLTF.

This sequence joins TRBV5-1 and TRBJ2-7; D may be TRBD2 (5 bases). Germline V gives CDR1 SGHRS, CDR2 YFSETQ. CDR3 length equals 16 residues. The germline V and J ends were trimmed by 1 base and 2 bases, with 16 bases remaining between them. The chain's CDR3 is CASSLPADQFPYEQYF. The CDR3 DNA follows: TGCGCCAGCAGCTTGCCAGCGGACCAATTTCCCTACGAGCAGTACTTC.